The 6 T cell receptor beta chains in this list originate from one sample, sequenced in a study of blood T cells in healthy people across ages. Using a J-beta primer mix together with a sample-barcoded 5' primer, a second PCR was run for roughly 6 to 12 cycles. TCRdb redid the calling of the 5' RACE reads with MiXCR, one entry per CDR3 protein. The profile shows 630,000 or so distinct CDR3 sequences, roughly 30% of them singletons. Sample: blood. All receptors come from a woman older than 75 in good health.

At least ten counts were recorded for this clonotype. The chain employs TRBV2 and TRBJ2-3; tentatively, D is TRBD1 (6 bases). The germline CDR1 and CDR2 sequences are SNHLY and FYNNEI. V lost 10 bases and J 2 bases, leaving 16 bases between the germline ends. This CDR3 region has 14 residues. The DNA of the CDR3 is TGTGCCACTAGAACTACAGGGATCACAGATACGCAGTATTTT. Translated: CATRTTGITDTQYF.

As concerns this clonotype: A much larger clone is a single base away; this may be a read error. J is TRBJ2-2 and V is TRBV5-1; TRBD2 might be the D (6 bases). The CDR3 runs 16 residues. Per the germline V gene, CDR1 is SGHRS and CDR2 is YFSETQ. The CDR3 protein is CASSWDSIANTGERFF. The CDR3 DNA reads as TGCGCCAGCAGCTGGGACTCAATAGCGAACACCGGGGAGCGGTTTTTT.

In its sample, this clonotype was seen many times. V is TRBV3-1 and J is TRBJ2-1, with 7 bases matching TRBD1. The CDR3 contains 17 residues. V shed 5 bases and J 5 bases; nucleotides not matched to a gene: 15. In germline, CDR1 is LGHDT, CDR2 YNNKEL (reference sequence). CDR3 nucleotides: TGTGCCAGCAGCTATTCCTCGACAGGGTTAAGGAACAATGAGCAGTTCTTC. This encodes CASSYSSTGLRNNEQFF.

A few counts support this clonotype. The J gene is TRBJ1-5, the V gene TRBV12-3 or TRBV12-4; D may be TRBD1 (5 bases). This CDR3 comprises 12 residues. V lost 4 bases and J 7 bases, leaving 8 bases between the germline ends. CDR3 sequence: CASSWGWQPQHF. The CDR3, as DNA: TGTGCCAGCAGTTGGGGGTGGCAGCCCCAGCATTTT.

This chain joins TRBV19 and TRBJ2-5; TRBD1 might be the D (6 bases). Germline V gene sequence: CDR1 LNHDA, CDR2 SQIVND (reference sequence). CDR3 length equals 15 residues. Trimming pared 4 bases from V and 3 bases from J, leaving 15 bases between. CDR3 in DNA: TGTGCCAGTAGTAACCCAGGACAGCTCGAAGAGACCCAGTACTTC. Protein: CASSNPGQLEETQYF.

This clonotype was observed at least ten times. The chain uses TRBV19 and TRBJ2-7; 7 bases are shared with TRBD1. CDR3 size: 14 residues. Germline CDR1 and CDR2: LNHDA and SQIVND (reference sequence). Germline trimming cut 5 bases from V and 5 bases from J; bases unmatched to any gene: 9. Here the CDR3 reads CASSSPGGTHEQYF. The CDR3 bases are TGTGCCAGTAGTTCTCCAGGGGGTACCCACGAGCAGTACTTC.